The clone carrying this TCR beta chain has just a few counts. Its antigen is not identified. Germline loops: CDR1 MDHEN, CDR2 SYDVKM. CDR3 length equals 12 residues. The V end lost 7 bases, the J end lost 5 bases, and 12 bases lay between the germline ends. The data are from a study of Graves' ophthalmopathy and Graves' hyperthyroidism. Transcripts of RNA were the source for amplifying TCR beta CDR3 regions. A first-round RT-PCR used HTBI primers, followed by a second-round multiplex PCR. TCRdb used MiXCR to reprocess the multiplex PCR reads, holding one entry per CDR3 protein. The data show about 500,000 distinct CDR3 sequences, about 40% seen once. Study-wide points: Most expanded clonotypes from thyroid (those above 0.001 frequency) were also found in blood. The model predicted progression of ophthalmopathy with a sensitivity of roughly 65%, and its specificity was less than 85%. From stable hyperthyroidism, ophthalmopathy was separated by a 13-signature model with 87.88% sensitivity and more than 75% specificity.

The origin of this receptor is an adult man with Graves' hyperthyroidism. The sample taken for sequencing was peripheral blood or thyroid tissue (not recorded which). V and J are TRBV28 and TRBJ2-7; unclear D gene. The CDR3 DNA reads TGTGCCAGCACCCCTCCGGGCCACGAGCAGTACTTC. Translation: CASTPPGHEQYF.